This TCR beta chain was captured by sequencing in a study of cytomegalovirus exposure and HLA in healthy donors. Study-level results: Later work associated roughly 17,000 TCR beta sequences with HLA alleles at 0.05 false discovery rate. Earlier analysis found most TCR beta V segments productive about 87% or about 30% of the time.

Healthy donors of bone marrow made up the group. Regarding this clone: What it binds is unknown.

With 60 Vbeta and 13 Jbeta primers, the PCR was carried out. In the original workflow: A follow-up analysis tallied some 80 million unique TCR beta chains, about 10 million shared. Method: immunoSEQ multiplex PCR; TCRdb's copy keeps in-frame clones and lacks some. Clone size and V and J calls were adopted from that table, with D and trimming inferred from the DNA. The sample contains roughly 120,000 clones, about 80% of which appear only once. Germline V lookup: CDR1 SGHRS, CDR2 YFSETQ. Trimming took 4 bases from V and 2 from J, leaving 10 bases between them. The CDR3 has 13 residues. V and J are TRBV5-1 and TRBJ2-7; D may be TRBD1 (6 bases). The source of this sequence is a woman aged 25 to 39 in good health and CMV-seropositive. Specimen: PBMCs. This CDR3 is CASSAGQTYEQYF. CDR3 coding DNA: TGCGCCAGCAGCGCAGGACAGACCTACGAGCAGTACTTC.